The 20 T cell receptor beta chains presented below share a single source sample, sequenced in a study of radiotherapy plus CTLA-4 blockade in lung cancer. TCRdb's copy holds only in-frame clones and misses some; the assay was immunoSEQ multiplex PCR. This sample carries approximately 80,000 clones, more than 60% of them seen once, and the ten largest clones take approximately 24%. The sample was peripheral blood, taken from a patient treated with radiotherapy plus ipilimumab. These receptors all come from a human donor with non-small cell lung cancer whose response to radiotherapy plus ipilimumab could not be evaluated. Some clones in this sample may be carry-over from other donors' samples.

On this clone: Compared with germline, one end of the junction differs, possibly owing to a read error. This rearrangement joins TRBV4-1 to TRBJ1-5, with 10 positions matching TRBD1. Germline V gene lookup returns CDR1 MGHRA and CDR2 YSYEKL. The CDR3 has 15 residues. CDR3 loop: CASSQGQGMDQPQHF. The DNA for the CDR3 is TGTGCCAGCAGCCAGGGACAGGGGATGGATCAGCCCCAGCATTTT.

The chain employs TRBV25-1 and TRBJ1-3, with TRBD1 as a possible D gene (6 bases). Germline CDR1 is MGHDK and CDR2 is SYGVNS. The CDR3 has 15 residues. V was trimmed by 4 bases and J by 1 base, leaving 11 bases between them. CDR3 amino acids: CASSVGGLSGNTIYF. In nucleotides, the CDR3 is TGTGCCAGCAGTGTGGGGGGGCTGTCTGGAAACACCATATATTTT. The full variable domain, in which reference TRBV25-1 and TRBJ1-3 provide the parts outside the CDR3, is EADIYQTPRYLVIGTGKKITLECSQTMGHDKMYWYQQDPGMELHLIHYSYGVNSTEKGDLSSESTVSRIRTEHFPLTLESARPSHTSQYLCASSVGGLSGNTIYFGEGSWLTVV.

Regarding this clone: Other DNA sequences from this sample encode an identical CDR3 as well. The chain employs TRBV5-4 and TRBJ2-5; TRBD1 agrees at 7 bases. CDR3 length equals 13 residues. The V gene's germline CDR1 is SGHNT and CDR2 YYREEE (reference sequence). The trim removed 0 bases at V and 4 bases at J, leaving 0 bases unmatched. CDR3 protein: CASSLGQGETQYF. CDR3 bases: TGTGCCAGCAGCTTGGGACAGGGAGAGACCCAGTACTTC.

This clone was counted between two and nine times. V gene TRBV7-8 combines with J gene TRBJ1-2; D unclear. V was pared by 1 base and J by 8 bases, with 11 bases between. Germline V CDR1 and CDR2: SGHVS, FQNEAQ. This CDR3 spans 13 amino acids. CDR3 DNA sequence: TGTGCCAGCAGCTTAGTGGTTCGGGGAGGCTACACCTTC. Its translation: CASSLVVRGGYTF.

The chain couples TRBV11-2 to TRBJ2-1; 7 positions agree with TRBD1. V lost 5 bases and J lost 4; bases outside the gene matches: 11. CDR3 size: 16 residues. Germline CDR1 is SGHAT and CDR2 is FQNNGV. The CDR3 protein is CASSLQSGQPYNEQFF. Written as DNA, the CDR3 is TGTGCCAGCAGCCTACAGTCGGGACAGCCTTACAATGAGCAGTTCTTC.

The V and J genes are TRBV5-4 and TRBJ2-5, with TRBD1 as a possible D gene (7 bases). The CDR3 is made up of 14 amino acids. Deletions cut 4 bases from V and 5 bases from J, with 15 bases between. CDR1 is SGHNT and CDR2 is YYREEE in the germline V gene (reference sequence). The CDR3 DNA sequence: TGTGCCAGCAGCGACGAACAGGGGACTGAGACCCAGTACTTC. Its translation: CASSDEQGTETQYF.

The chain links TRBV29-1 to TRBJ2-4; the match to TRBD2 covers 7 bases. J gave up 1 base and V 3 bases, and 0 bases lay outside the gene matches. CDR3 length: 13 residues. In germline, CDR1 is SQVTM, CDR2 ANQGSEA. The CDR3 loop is CSVEGGAKNIQYF. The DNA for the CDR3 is TGCAGCGTTGAGGGGGGGGCCAAAAACATTCAGTACTTC. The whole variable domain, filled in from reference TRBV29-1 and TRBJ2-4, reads SAVISQKPSRDICQRGTSLTIQCQVDSQVTMMFWYRQQPGQSLTLIATANQGSEATYESGFVIDKFPISRPNLTFSTLTVSNMSPEDSSIYLCSVEGGAKNIQYFGAGTRLSVL.

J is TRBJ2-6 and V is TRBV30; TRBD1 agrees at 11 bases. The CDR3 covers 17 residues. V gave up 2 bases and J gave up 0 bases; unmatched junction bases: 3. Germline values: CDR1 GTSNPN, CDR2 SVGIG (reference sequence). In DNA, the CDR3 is TGTGCCTGGAGTTCCGGGACAGGGGGCTCTGGGGCCAACGTCCTGACTTTC. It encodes CAWSSGTGGSGANVLTF.

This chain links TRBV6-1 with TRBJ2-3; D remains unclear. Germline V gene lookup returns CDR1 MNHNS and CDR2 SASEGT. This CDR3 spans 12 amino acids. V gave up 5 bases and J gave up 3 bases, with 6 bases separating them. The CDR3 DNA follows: TGTGCCAGCAGTACCGGGACAGATACGCAGTATTTT. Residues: CASSTGTDTQYF.

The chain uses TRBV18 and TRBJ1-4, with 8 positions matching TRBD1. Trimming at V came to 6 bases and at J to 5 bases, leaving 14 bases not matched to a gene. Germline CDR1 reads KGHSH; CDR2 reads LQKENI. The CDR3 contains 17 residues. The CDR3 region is CASSPGAQGVNNEKLFF. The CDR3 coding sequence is TGTGCCAGCTCGCCTGGGGCACAGGGGGTGAACAATGAAAAACTGTTTTTT.

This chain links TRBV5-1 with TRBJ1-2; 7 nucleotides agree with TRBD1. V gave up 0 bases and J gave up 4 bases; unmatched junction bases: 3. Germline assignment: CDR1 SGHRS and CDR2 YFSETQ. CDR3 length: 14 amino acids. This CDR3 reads CASSLDRGVYGYTF. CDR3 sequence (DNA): TGCGCCAGCAGCTTGGACAGGGGCGTCTATGGCTACACCTTC.

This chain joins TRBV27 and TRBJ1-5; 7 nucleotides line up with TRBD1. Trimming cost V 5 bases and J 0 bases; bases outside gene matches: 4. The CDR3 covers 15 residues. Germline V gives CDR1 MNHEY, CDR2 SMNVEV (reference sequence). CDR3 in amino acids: CASSTGAYSNQPQHF. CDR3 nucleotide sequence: TGTGCCAGCAGTACAGGGGCCTATAGCAATCAGCCCCAGCATTTT.

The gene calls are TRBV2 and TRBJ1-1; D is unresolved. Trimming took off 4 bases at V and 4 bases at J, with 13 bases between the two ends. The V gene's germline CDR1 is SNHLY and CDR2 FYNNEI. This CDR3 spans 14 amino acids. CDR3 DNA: TGTGCCAGCAGTGTAGCGCGGGGAAGCACTGAAGCTTTCTTT. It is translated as CASSVARGSTEAFF.

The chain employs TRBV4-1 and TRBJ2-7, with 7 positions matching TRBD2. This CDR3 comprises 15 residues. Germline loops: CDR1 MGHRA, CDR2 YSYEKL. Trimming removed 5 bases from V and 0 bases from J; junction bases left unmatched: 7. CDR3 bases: TGCGCCAGCAGCTACCTGCGGGGGATCTCCTACGAGCAGTACTTC. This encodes CASSYLRGISYEQYF.

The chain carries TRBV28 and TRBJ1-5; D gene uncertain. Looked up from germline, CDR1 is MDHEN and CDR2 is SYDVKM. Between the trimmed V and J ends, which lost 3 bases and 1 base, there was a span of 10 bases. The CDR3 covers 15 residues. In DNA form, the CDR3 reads TGTGCCAGCAGTTTTCGGTGGTTGAGCAATCAGCCCCAGCATTTT. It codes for CASSFRWLSNQPQHF.

The CDR3: CASSPAPTSGGPQETQYF. In nucleotides, the CDR3 is TGTGCCAGCAGTCCGGCCCCCACTAGCGGGGGGCCTCAGGAGACCCAGTACTTC. This rearrangement joins TRBV2 to TRBJ2-5, with 12 bases fitting TRBD2. Germline assignment: CDR1 SNHLY and CDR2 FYNNEI. The trim removed 5 bases at V and 5 bases at J, leaving 15 bases unmatched. The CDR3 runs 18 residues.

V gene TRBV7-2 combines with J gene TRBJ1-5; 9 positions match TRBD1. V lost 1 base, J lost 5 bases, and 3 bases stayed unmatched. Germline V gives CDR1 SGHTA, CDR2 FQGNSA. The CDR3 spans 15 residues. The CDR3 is CASSLGTGVHQPQHF. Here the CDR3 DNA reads TGTGCCAGCAGCTTAGGGACAGGGGTCCATCAGCCCCAGCATTTT.

The CDR3 DNA sequence: TGTGCCAGCAGTCCCACCGACAGGGACAATCAGCCCCAGCATTTT. It encodes CASSPTDRDNQPQHF. The V call is TRBV28, the J call TRBJ1-5, with 7 bases matching TRBD1. J lost 3 bases, V lost 5 bases, and 7 bases had no gene match. There are 15 residues in the CDR3. Germline V lookup: CDR1 MDHEN, CDR2 SYDVKM.

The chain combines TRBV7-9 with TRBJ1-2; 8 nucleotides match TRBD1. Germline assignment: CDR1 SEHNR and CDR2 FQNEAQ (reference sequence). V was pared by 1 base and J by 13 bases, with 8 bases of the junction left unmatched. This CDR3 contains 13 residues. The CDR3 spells CASSLVDRGLGTF. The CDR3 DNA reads TGTGCCAGCAGCTTAGTAGACAGGGGCTTGGGCACCTTC.

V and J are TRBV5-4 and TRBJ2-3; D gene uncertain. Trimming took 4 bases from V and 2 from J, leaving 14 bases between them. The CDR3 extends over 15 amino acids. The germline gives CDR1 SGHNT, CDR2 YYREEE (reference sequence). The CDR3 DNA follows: TGTGCCAGCAGCCCCAGGTCGCAGGTCACAGATACGCAGTATTTT. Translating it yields CASSPRSQVTDTQYF.